This T cell receptor (beta chain) was profiled in a study of cytomegalovirus exposure and HLA in healthy donors. On this clone: What it binds is unknown.

Whole-study results and caveats: As a later analysis showed, several of the most significant clusters appeared to be linked to common viral pathogens. A later analysis showed that HLA-associated TCR beta chains had undergone more clonal expansion than equally common others. Some TCR beta chains (164 of them) were listed as cytomegalovirus-associated. Reportedly, a later analysis found an Asian-associated ancestry cluster had fewer N-insertions than the approximately 640-donor mean.

V was cut by 5 bases and J by 3 bases, with 16 bases left in between. The CDR3 has 14 residues. CDR1 and CDR2 (germline): GTSNPN, SVGIG (reference sequence). Amplification used 60 Vbeta primers and 13 Jbeta primers. The assay was immunoSEQ multiplex PCR, and TCRdb's table has in-frame clones only and misses some. The sample records more than 150,000 clones, around 78% being singletons. The sequence was obtained from a man aged 18 to 35 in good health and CMV-seronegative. This chain joins TRBV30 and TRBJ1-2, with D possibly TRBD1 on 6 matching bases. The sample was PBMCs. The CDR3 DNA reads as TGTGCCTGGGCTTCGGACAGTTCCTACTATGGCTACACCTTC. Protein: CAWASDSSYYGYTF.